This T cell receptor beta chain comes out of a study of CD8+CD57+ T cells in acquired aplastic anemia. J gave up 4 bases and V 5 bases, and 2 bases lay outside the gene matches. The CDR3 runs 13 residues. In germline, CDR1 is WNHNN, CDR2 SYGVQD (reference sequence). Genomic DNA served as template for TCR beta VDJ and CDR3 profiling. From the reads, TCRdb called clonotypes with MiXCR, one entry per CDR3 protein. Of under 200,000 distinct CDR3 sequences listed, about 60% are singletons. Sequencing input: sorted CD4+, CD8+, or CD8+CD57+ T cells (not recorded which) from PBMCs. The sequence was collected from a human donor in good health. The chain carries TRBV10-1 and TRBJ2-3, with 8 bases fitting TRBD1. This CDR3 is CASSRTGPDTQYF. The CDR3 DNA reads TGCGCCAGCAGTCGGACAGGGCCAGATACGCAGTATTTT.